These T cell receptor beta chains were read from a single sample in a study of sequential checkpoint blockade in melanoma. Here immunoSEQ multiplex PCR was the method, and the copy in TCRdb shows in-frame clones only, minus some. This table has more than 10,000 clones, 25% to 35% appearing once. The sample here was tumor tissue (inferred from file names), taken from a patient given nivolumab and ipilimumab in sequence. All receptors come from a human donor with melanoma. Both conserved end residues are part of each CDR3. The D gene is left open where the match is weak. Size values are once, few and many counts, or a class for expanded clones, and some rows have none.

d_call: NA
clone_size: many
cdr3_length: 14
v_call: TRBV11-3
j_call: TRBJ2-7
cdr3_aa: CASSFTTLGGEQYF

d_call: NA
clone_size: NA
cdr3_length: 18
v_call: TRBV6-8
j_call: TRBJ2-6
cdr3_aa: CASSPRDLEASGANVLTF

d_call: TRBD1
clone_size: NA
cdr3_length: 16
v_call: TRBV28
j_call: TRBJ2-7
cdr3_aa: CASRTPSGTGGHEQYF

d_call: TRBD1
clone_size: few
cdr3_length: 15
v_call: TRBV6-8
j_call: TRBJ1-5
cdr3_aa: CASSYNRGSDQPQHF

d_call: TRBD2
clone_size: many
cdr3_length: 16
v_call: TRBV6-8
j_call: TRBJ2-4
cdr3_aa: CASRWTSGTGANIQYF

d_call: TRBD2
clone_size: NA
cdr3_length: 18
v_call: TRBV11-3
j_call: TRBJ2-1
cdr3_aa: CASSLNSASGSRRNEQFF

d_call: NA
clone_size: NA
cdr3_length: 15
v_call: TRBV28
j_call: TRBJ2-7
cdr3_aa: CASSGPRGAAYEQYF

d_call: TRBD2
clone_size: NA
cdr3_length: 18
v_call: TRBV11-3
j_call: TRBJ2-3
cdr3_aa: CASSLSGWSGRITDTQYF

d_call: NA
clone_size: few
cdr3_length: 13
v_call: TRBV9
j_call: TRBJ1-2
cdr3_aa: CASSNLDRLGYTF

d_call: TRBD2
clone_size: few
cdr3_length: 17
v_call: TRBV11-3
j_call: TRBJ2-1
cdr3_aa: CASSYAGTSGRVSEQFF

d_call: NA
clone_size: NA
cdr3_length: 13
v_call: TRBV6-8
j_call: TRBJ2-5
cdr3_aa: CASSYAEQETQYF

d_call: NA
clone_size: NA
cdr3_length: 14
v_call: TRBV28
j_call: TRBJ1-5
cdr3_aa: CASSPIWGDQPQHF

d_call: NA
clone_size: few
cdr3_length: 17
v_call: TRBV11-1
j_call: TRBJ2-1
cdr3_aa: CARSLLPRQARGHEQFF

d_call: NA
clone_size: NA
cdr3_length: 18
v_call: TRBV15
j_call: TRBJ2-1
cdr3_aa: CATSRDSSRVATYNEQFF

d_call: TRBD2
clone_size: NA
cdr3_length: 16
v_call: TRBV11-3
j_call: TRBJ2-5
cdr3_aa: CASSPGVAGAQETQYF

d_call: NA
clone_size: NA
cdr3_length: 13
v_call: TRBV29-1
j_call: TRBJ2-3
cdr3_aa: CSVQGGVGDTQYF

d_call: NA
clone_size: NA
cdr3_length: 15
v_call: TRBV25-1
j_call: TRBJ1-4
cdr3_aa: CASSHPGPLSEKLFF

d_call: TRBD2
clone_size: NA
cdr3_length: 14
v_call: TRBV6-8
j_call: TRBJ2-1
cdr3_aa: CAISGLAGTDEQFF

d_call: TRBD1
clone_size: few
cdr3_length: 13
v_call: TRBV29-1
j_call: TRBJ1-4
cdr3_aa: CSGRTGANEKLFF

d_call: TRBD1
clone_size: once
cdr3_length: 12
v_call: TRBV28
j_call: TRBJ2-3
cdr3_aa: CASSFRGRREYF

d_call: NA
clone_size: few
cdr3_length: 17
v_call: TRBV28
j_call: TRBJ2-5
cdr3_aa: CASSSPAQRWGDETQYF

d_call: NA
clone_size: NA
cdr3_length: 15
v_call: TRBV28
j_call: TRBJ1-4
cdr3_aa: CASSLDRATNEKLFF

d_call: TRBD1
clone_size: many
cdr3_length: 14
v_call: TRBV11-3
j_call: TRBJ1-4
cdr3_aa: CASSPTGANEKLFF

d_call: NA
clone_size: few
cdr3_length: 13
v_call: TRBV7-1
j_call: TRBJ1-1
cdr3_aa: CASSLGANTEAFF

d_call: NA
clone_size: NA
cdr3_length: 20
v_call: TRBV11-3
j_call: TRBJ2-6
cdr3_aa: CASSSTRNPSPPGGANVLTF

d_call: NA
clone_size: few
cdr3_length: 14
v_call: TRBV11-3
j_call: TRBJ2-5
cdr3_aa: CASSTRTGRETQYF

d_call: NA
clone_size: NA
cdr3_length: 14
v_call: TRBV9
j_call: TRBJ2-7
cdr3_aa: CASGWTSGTNEQYF

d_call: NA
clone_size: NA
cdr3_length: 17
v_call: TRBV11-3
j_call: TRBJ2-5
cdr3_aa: CASSPLGPSPVQETQYF

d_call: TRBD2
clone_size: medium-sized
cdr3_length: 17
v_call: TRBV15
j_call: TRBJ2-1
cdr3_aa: CATSSPGLALNYNEQFF

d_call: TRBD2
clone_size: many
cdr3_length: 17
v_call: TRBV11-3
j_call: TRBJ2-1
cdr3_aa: CASSLGSASGSNNEQFF

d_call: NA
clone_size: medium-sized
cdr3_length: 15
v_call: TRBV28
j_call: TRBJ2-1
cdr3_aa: CASSTGTSNYNEQFF

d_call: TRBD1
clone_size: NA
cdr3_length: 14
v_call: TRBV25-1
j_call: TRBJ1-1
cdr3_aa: CASSGDRMNTEAFF

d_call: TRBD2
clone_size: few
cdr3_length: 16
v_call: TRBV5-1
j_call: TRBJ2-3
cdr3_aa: CASSLEMAGGADTQYF

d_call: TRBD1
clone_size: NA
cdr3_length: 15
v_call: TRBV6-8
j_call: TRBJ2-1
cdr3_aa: CASASGQGALGEQFF

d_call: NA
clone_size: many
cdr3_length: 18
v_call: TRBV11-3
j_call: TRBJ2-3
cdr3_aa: CASSLRGSDDIFTDTQYF

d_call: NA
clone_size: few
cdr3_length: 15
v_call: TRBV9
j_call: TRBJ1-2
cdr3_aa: CASSSTRDTNYGYTF

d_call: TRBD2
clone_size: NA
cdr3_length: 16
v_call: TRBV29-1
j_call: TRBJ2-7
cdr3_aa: CSVEVRLAGGIYEQYF

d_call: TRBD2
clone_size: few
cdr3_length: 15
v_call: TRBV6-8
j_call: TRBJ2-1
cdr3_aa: CASSILAGAYNEQFF

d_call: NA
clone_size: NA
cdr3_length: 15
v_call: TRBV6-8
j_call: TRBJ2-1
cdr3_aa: CAISVRDSTVNEQFF

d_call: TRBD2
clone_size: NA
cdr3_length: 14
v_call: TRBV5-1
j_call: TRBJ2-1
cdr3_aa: CASTSGSSYNEQFF

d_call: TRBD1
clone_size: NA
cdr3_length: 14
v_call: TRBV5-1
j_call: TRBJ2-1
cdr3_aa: CASSSAGGYNEQFF

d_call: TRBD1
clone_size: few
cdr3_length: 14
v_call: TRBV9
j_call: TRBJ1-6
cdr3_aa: CASIPGGRRSPLHF

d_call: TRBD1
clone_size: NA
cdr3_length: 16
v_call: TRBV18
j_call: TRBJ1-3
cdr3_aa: CASSRDRPSSGNTIYF

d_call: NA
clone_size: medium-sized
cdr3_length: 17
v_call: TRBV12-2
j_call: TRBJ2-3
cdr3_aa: CASRLGGYRASTDTQYF

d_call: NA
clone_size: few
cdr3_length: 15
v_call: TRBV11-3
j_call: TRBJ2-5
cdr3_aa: CASSLLRGQQETQYF

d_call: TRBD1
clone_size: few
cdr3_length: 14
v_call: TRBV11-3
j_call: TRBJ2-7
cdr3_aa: CASSSGTGPYEQYF

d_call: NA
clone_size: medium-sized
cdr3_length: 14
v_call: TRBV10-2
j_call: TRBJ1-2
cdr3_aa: CASSESAGGGGYTF

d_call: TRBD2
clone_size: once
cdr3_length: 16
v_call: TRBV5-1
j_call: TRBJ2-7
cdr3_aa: CASRPAGYTISYEQYF

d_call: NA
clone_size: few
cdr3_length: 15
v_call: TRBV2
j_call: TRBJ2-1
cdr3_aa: CASSVDSPSYNEQFF

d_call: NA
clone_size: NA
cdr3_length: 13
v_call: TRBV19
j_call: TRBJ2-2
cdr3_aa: CASSDPNTGELFF

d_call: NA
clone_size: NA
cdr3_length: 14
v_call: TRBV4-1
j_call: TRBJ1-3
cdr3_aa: CASSAGGSGNTIYF

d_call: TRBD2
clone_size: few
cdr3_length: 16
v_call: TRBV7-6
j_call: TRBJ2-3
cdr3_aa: CASSAGLAGGADTQYF

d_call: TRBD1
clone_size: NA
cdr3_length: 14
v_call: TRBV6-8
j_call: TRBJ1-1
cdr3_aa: CASSRDRVSTEAFF

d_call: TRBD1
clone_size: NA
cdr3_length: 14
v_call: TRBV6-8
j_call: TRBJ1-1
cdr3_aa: CASRQGQGNTEAFF

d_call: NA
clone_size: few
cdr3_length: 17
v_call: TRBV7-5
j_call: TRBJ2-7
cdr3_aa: CASSSLPGTGIPYEQYF

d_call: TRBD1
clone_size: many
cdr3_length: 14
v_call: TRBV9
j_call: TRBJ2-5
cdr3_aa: CASGGQGRSETQYF

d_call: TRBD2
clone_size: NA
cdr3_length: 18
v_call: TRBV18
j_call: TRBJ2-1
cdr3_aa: CASSPPGVWTSGGNEQFF

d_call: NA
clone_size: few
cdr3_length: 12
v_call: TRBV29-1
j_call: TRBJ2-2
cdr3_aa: CSATQSPGELFF

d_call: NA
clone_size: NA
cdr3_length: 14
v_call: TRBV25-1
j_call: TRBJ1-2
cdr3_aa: CASSGIAYSYGYTF